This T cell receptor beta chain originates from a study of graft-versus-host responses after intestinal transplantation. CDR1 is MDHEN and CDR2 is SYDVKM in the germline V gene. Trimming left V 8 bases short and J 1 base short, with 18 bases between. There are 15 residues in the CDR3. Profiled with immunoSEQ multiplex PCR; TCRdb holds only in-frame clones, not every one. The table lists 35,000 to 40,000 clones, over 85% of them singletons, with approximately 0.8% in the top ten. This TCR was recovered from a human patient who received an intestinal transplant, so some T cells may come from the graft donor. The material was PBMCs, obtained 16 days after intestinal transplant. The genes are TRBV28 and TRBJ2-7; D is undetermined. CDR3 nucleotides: TGTGCCAGCGCCCCCCCCCTGGCGGAGTCCTACGAGCAGTACTTC. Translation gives CASAPPLAESYEQYF.